The 24 T cell receptor beta chains presented below share a single source sample, sequenced in a study of blood T cell repertoires in COVID-19. Assay: immunoSEQ multiplex PCR; the TCRdb copy retains only in-frame clones and omits some. This table has 70,000 or so clones, approximately 90% appearing once. Sequenced: peripheral blood. The receptors come from a woman between 18 and 29 years old with acute or convalescent COVID-19.

The chain recombines TRBV5-1 with TRBJ2-2, with D possibly TRBD2 on 6 matching bases. This CDR3 contains 16 residues. V was clipped by 5 bases and J by 3 bases, with 17 bases between them. Germline-derived CDR1 and CDR2 are SGHRS and YFSETQ. CDR3 sequence: CASRNGGDSYTGELFF. The DNA of the CDR3 is TGCGCCAGCAGAAACGGAGGGGATTCGTACACCGGGGAGCTGTTTTTT.

The chain employs TRBV3-1 (or the pseudogene TRBV3-2) and TRBJ2-1; TRBD2 aligns across 8 bases. Germline CDR1 and CDR2: LGHDT and YNNKEL (reference sequence). V dropped 4 bases and J dropped 3; count of bases not matched to a gene: 8. The CDR3 runs to 16 residues. This CDR3 is CASSPPRGARYNEQFF. CDR3 DNA: TGTGCCAGCAGCCCCCCGCGGGGGGCGCGCTACAATGAGCAGTTCTTC.

The chain links TRBV7-6 to TRBJ1-2; the match to TRBD1 covers 8 bases. Germline loops: CDR1 SGHVS, CDR2 FNYEAQ. The CDR3 is 15 amino acids. V gave up 5 bases and J gave up 8 bases; unmatched junction bases: 13. CDR3 loop: CASSPWTGSMRGYTF. The CDR3 DNA sequence: TGTGCCAGCAGCCCCTGGACAGGGTCGATGAGGGGCTACACCTTC.

J is TRBJ2-4 and V is TRBV6-1; a weak D match, TRBD1 (6 bases). CDR1 MNHNS and CDR2 SASEGT come from the germline V gene. This CDR3 spans 15 amino acids. The germline V and J ends were trimmed by 2 bases and 6 bases, with 14 bases remaining between them. In DNA, the CDR3 is TGTGCCAGCAGTGAAAGCCGTCAGGGGATAAACATTCAGTACTTC. This encodes CASSESRQGINIQYF.

The chain is built from TRBV7-9 and TRBJ2-5, with 12 bases aligning to TRBD2. Germline V gene lookup returns CDR1 SEHNR and CDR2 FQNEAQ (reference sequence). The CDR3 length is 16 residues. After removal of 1 base from V and 4 bases from J, the junction contained 4 bases not matched to a gene. The CDR3 bases are TGTGCCAGCAGCTTAGGGACTAGCGGGAAGCGAGAGACCCAGTACTTC. Protein sequence: CASSLGTSGKRETQYF. Variable domain in full (rest from reference TRBV7-9 and TRBJ2-5): DTGVSQNPRHKITKRGQNVTFRCDPISEHNRLYWYRQTLGQGPEFLTYFQNEAQLEKSRLLSDRFSAERPKGSFSTLEIQRTEQGDSAMYLCASSLGTSGKRETQYFGPGTRLLVL.

This rearrangement joins TRBV5-4 to TRBJ2-1, with TRBD1 as a possible D gene (5 bases). The CDR3 consists of 13 residues. The germline V gene has CDR1 SGHNT and CDR2 YYREEE (reference sequence). Trimming left V 2 bases short and J 9 bases short, with 12 bases between. CDR3: CASSFKGAPEQFF. DNA of the CDR3: TGTGCCAGCAGCTTCAAAGGGGCGCCTGAGCAGTTCTTC.

The J gene is TRBJ2-5, the V gene TRBV19; TRBD1 might be the D (6 bases). The germline V gene encodes CDR1 LNHDA and CDR2 SQIVND (reference sequence). There are 15 residues in the CDR3. The germline V and J ends were trimmed by 3 bases and 4 bases, with 15 bases remaining between them. The CDR3 loop is CASSMGDTGLETQYF. The CDR3 nucleotides are TGTGCCAGTAGTATGGGGGACACCGGGTTAGAGACCCAGTACTTC.

This clone was detected only once. This chain uses TRBV18 with TRBJ1-1; D is perhaps TRBD1 (5 bases). The V and J ends lost 4 bases and 1 base respectively, with 16 bases between them. Per the germline V gene, CDR1 is KGHSH and CDR2 is LQKENI. The CDR3 totals 16 residues. Here the CDR3 DNA reads TGTGCCAGCTCACAAATTGGGGCAGCACAGAACACTGAAGCTTTCTTT. Protein product: CASSQIGAAQNTEAFF.

The J gene is TRBJ1-4, the V gene TRBV6-6, with 10 bases that match TRBD1. Germline V lookup: CDR1 MNHNY, CDR2 SVGAGI (reference sequence). The CDR3 contains 16 residues. V trimming: 0 bases; J trimming: 8 bases; junction bases outside the gene matches: 6. CDR3 sequence reads: CASSYSKDRGVEKLFF. For the CDR3, the DNA is TGTGCCAGCAGTTACTCGAAGGACAGGGGGGTCGAAAAACTGTTTTTT.

This clone was recorded a few times. This sequence joins TRBV28 and TRBJ2-3, with 10 bases that match TRBD2. The length of the CDR3 is 16 residues. Germline V lookup: CDR1 MDHEN, CDR2 SYDVKM. Trimming took 7 bases from V and 2 from J; bases not matched to a gene: 9. The CDR3 sequence is CASKPTSGAPTDTQYF. The CDR3 coding sequence is TGTGCCAGCAAACCTACTAGCGGGGCCCCCACAGATACGCAGTATTTT.

This chain links TRBV7-2 with TRBJ2-7; D is perhaps TRBD1 (6 bases). The CDR3 spans 16 residues. V was cut by 5 bases and J by 0 bases, with 17 bases left in between. CDR1 and CDR2 (germline): SGHTA, FQGNSA. Here the CDR3 reads CASSPIRDTHSYEQYF. The CDR3 DNA sequence: TGTGCCAGCAGCCCTATACGGGACACCCACTCCTACGAGCAGTACTTC.

The rearrangement joins TRBV4-2 to TRBJ2-7; D is possibly TRBD1 (6 bases). The CDR3 loop spans 16 amino acids. Trimming left V 1 base short and J 3 bases short, with 16 bases between. CDR1 LGHNA and CDR2 YNFKEQ come from the germline V gene. CDR3 sequence: CASSQVSSGQGYEQYF. CDR3 nucleotide sequence: TGTGCCAGCAGCCAAGTTAGCTCGGGACAAGGCTACGAGCAGTACTTC.

The V and J genes are TRBV27 and TRBJ1-1; D is possibly TRBD1 (6 bases). The CDR3 length is 14 residues. Germline CDR1 is MNHEY and CDR2 is SMNVEV (reference sequence). V lost 7 bases and J 4 bases, leaving 16 bases between the germline ends. This CDR3 is CASKNPGASTEAFF. The DNA for the CDR3 is TGTGCCAGCAAAAATCCAGGGGCAAGCACTGAAGCTTTCTTT.

This chain links TRBV5-5 with TRBJ1-2; D gene ambiguous. V was cut by 0 bases and J by 4 bases, with 7 bases left in between. Germline CDR1 and CDR2: SGHKS and YYEKEE (reference sequence). This CDR3 spans 13 amino acids. Written as DNA, the CDR3 is TGTGCCAGCAGCTTGGGAGGGATCTATGGCTACACCTTC. It is translated as CASSLGGIYGYTF.

The V and J genes are TRBV5-6 and TRBJ1-2, with 8 bases fitting TRBD1. V shed 4 bases and J 5 bases; nucleotides not matched to a gene: 7. Germline CDR1 SGHDT, CDR2 YYEEEE. CDR3 length: 14 residues. This CDR3 reads CASSGGQGAYGYTF. The CDR3 DNA is TGTGCCAGCAGCGGGGGTCAGGGGGCTTATGGCTACACCTTC.

The rearrangement links TRBV4-1 to TRBJ2-1, with 7 bases identical to TRBD1. This CDR3 is built from 15 residues. CDR1 and CDR2 (germline): MGHRA, YSYEKL. V shed 4 bases and J 8 bases; nucleotides not matched to a gene: 11. Here the CDR3 reads CASSLEGRGQDEQFF. The CDR3 nucleotides read TGCGCCAGCAGCCTCGAGGGAAGGGGGCAGGATGAGCAGTTCTTC.

The chain carries TRBV12-3 or TRBV12-4 and TRBJ2-3; D gene unclear. V shed 7 bases and J shed 0 bases, with 8 bases lying between them. CDR3 length: 13 residues. The CDR3: CASTMTSTDTQYF. As DNA, the CDR3 is TGTGCCAGCACCATGACTAGCACAGATACGCAGTATTTT.

The chain uses TRBV2 and TRBJ1-1; 9 positions match TRBD1. Germline CDR1 and CDR2: SNHLY and FYNNEI. The V and J ends lost 8 bases and 3 bases, in that order; junction bases with no gene match: 10. The CDR3 runs 15 residues. CDR3 loop: CASSGGQGPYTEAFF. As DNA, the CDR3 is TGTGCCAGCTCTGGGGGACAGGGACCCTACACTGAAGCTTTCTTT.

This chain connects TRBV19 to TRBJ2-1; TRBD2 agrees at 11 bases. Losses at the gene ends were 1 base for V and 0 bases for J; bases not matched to a gene: 11. The CDR3 runs 20 residues. CDR1 LNHDA and CDR2 SQIVND come from the germline V gene (reference sequence). In DNA, the CDR3 is TGTGCCAGTAGTATAGCCTTGACTAGCGGGACCCAATACTCCTACAATGAGCAGTTCTTC. Translating gives CASSIALTSGTQYSYNEQFF.

This chain uses TRBV3-1 (or the pseudogene TRBV3-2) with TRBJ2-7; 7 positions match TRBD1. Trimming took 1 base from V and 3 from J; bases not matched to a gene: 3. CDR1 is LGHDT, CDR2 YNNKEL, per germline (reference sequence). The CDR3 runs to 14 residues. The CDR3 spells CASSQVGQNYEQYF. As DNA, the CDR3 is TGTGCCAGCAGCCAAGTGGGACAGAACTACGAGCAGTACTTC.

The rearrangement uses TRBV29-1 and TRBJ2-1, with 7 bases identical to TRBD2. V was pared by 7 bases and J by 5 bases, with 8 bases of the junction left unmatched. The CDR3 has 13 amino acids. Germline V gene data show CDR1 as SQVTM and CDR2 as ANQGSEA. The CDR3 sequence: CSGTKRGNNEQFF. In nucleotides, the CDR3 is TGCAGCGGGACTAAGCGGGGAAACAATGAGCAGTTCTTC.

The chain carries TRBV6-5 and TRBJ1-1, with a tentative D call TRBD1 (5 bases). Looked up from germline, CDR1 is MNHEY and CDR2 is SVGAGI. V lost 10 bases to trimming and J lost 3 bases, with 18 bases between them. There are 14 residues in the CDR3. The CDR3 nucleotides are TGTGCCACCTCTATGATAGGGGTGGACACTGAAGCTTTCTTT. Translating gives CATSMIGVDTEAFF.

The chain joins TRBV7-9 to TRBJ1-1; the D is unclear. CDR1 and CDR2 from the germline V gene are SEHNR and FQNEAQ (reference sequence). This CDR3 is built from 13 residues. V lost 5 bases and J 3 bases, leaving 10 bases between the germline ends. CDR3 bases: TGTGCCAGCAGCGAGGGCGTGTACACTGAAGCTTTCTTT. Its protein product is CASSEGVYTEAFF.

The chain joins TRBV30 to TRBJ1-1; D not resolved. The CDR3 is made up of 13 amino acids. The V gene's germline CDR1 is GTSNPN and CDR2 SVGIG (reference sequence). The germline V and J ends were trimmed by 2 bases and 2 bases, with 9 bases remaining between them. CDR3 amino acids: CAWSLQPNTEAFF. Written as DNA, the CDR3 is TGTGCCTGGAGTTTACAGCCAAACACTGAAGCTTTCTTT. The whole variable domain, remainder taken from reference TRBV30 and TRBJ1-1, is SQTIHQWPATLVQPVGSPLSLECTVEGTSNPNLYWYRQAAGRGLQLLFYSVGIGQISSEVPQNLSASRPQDRQFILSSKKLLLSDSGFYLCAWSLQPNTEAFFGQGTRLTVV.